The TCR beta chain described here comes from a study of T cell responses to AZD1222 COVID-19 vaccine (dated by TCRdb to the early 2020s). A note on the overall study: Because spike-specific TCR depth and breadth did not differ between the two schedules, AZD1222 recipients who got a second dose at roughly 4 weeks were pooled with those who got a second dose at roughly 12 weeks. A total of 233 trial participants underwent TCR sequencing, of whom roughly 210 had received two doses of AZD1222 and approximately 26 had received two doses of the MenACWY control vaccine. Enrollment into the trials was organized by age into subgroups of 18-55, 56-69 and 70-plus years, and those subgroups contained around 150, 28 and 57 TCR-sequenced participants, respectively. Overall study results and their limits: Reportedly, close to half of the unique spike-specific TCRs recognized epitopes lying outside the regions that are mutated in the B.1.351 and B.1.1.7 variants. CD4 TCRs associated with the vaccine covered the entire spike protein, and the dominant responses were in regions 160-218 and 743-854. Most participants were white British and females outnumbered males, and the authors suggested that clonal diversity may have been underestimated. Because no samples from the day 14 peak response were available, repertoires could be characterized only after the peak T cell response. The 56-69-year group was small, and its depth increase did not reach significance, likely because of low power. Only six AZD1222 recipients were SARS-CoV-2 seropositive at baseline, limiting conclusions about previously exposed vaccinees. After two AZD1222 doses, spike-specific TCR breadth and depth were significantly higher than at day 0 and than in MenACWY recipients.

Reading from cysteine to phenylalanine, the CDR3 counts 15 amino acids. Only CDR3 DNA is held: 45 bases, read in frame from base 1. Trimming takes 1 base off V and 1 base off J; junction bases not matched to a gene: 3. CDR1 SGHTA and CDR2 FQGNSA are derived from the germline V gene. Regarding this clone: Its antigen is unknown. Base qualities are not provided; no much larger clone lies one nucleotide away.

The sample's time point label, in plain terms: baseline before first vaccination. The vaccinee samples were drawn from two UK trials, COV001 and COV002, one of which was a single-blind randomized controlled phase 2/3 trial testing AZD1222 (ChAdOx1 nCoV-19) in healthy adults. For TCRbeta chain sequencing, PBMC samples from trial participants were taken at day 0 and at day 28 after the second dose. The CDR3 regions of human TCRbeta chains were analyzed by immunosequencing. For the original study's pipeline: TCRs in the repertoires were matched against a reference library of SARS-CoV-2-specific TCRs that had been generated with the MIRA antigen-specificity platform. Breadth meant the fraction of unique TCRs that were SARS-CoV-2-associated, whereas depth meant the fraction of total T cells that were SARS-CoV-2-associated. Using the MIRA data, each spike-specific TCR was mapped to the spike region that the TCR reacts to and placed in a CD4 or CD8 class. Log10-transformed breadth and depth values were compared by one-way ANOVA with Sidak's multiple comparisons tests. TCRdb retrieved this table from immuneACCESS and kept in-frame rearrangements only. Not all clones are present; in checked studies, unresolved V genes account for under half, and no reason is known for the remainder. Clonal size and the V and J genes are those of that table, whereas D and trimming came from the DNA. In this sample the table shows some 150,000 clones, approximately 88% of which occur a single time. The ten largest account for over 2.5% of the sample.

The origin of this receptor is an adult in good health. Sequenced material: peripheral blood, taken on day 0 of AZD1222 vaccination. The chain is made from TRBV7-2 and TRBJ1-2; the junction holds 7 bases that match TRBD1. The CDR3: CASSLGTGVNYGYTF. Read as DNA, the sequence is TGTGCCAGCAGCTTAGGGACAGGAGTTAACTATGGCTACACCTTC. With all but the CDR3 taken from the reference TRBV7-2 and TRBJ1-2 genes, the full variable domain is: GAGVSQSPSNKVTEKGKDVELRCDPISGHTALYWYRQSLGQGLEFLIYFQGNSAPDKSGLPSDRFSAERTGGSVSTLTIQRTQQEDSAVYLCASSLGTGVNYGYTFGSGTRLTVV.